These 21 T cell receptor beta chains were all obtained from the same sample, sequenced in a study of OX40 agonist ivuxolimab in advanced cancers. Receptor amplification or capture employed the immunoSEQ multiplex PCR assay. The table comes from immuneACCESS by way of TCRdb, which keeps in-frame sequences with V and J called. Part of the clones is missing from these tables; in studies checked, under half for an unresolved V gene and the rest for unknown reasons. This sample comprises about 86,000 clones, more than 80% of them detected only once. Roughly 8.7% of the sample goes to the ten largest clones. Sequenced here: CD4+ or CD8+ T cells sorted from blood, sampled in a trial of the OX40 agonist ivuxolimab. These receptors were collected from an adult with an advanced solid tumor such as melanoma, head and neck, liver or kidney cancer.

The DNA of the CDR3 is TGTGCCAGCAGCTTAGCCAGGGTATTCTACGAGCAGTACTTC. Translating it yields CASSLARVFYEQYF. This chain connects TRBV11-1 to TRBJ2-5; TRBD1 is a possible D gene (5 bases). The J call could be wrong; TRBJ2-7 is a better fit for the DNA end. The CDR3 is 14 residues long. CDR1 and CDR2 from the germline V gene are SGHAT and FQDESV (reference sequence).

The V gene is TRBV30, the J gene TRBJ2-3, with D tentatively TRBD1 (6 bases). CDR3 size: 12 residues. Germline V gene data show CDR1 as GTSNPN and CDR2 as SVGIG (reference sequence). With 2 bases removed from V and 4 bases from J, the gap between germline ends came to 7 bases. The CDR3 bases are TGTGCCTGGAGTCCAGGGGCAGATACGCAGTATTTT. This encodes CAWSPGADTQYF. The whole variable domain, filled in from reference TRBV30 and TRBJ2-3, reads SQTIHQWPATLVQPVGSPLSLECTVEGTSNPNLYWYRQAAGRGLQLLFYSVGIGQISSEVPQNLSASRPQDRQFILSSKKLLLSDSGFYLCAWSPGADTQYFGPGTRLTVL.

The gene calls are TRBV27 and TRBJ2-1; TRBD2 matches 14 bases. Looked up from germline, CDR1 is MNHEY and CDR2 is SMNVEV (reference sequence). There are 18 residues in the CDR3. V was pared by 6 bases and J by 0 bases, with 7 bases of the junction left unmatched. The CDR3 DNA is TGTGCCAGCAGCCGGACTAGCGGGAGGTCGAGCTCCTACAATGAGCAGTTCTTC. It encodes CASSRTSGRSSSYNEQFF.

V gene TRBV2 combines with J gene TRBJ1-5, with 11 bases identical to TRBD1. V shed 8 bases, J shed 3 bases, and the junction held 6 bases outside the gene matches. CDR3 length: 15 amino acids. The germline gives CDR1 SNHLY, CDR2 FYNNEI. CDR3 region: CASEGTGGLNQPQHF. The CDR3 DNA follows: TGTGCCAGCGAGGGGACAGGGGGTCTCAATCAGCCCCAGCATTTT.

V gene TRBV11-3 combines with J gene TRBJ2-7; D uncertain. The CDR3 is 15 amino acids. V dropped 4 bases and J dropped 2 bases, with 15 bases sitting between them. The germline V gene has CDR1 SGHNT and CDR2 YENEEA. In DNA, the CDR3 is TGTGCCAGCAGCTCACCGTTCCGCCTTGCCTACGAGCAGTACTTC. It codes for CASSSPFRLAYEQYF.

V usage is TRBV5-4 and J usage is TRBJ2-1; D unresolved. V lost 6 bases to trimming and J lost 8 bases, with 15 bases between them. The CDR3 runs to 13 residues. Germline V gene sequence: CDR1 SGHNT, CDR2 YYREEE (reference sequence). Here the CDR3 DNA reads TGTGCCAGCACCCTCCGGCCTGGTGATGAGCAGTTCTTC. Translated: CASTLRPGDEQFF.

The V and J genes are TRBV5-1 and TRBJ2-3; 7 bases align to TRBD2. CDR3 size: 15 residues. CDR1 and CDR2 from the germline V gene are SGHRS and YFSETQ. V was clipped by 2 bases and J by 2 bases; unmatched bases: 5. CDR3 coding DNA: TGCGCCAGCAGCTTCGAAAGCGGGACCACAGATACGCAGTATTTT. It translates to CASSFESGTTDTQYF.

The V and J genes are TRBV7-5 and TRBJ2-3; the D call of TRBD1 is as the table states it, not checked on the DNA. TRBV7-5 is a listed pseudogene. The CDR3 has 14 residues. The CDR3 sequence: CDRSLQGPTDTQYF. The CDR3, as DNA: TGTGACAGAAGCTTACAGGGCCCCACAGATACGCAGTATTTT.

A few counts support this clone. The chain employs TRBV30 and TRBJ1-4; D gene uncertain. The CDR3 spans 13 residues. Trimming removed 2 bases at V and 3 bases at J, with 7 bases between. CDR1 is GTSNPN and CDR2 is SVGIG in the germline V gene (reference sequence). The CDR3 sequence: CAWSSVANEKLFF. The DNA of the CDR3 is TGTGCCTGGAGTTCCGTTGCTAATGAAAAACTGTTTTTT.

J is TRBJ2-7 and V is TRBV30; D may be TRBD1 or TRBD2 (5 bases each). Germline lookup yields CDR1 GTSNPN and CDR2 SVGIG (reference sequence). The ends were cut back, 3 bases at V and 5 bases at J, with 11 bases in the middle. The CDR3 runs to 12 residues. This chain's CDR3 is CAWSSQEDEQYF. As DNA, the CDR3 is TGTGCCTGGAGCTCACAGGAGGACGAGCAGTACTTC.

This chain uses TRBV13 with TRBJ2-7; possibly TRBD1 or TRBD2 for D (6 bases each). Germline V gene lookup returns CDR1 PRHDT and CDR2 FYEKMQ (reference sequence). The V end lost 5 bases, the J end lost 2 bases, and 10 bases lay between the germline ends. The CDR3 runs 13 residues. The CDR3 DNA reads TGTGCCAGCAGCCCCGGGGGCACCTACGAGCAGTACTTC. Translating it yields CASSPGGTYEQYF.

The chain links TRBV10-1 to TRBJ2-1, with TRBD2 matching over 13 bases. The germline V gene encodes CDR1 WNHNN and CDR2 SYGVQD (reference sequence). Trimming took 3 bases from V and 8 from J; bases not matched to a gene: 7. The CDR3 sequence is 16 residues long. This CDR3 reads CASSDQTSGRMDEQFF. The CDR3, as DNA: TGCGCCAGCAGTGATCAGACTAGCGGGAGGATGGATGAGCAGTTCTTC.

This clone is a singleton in its sample. The CDR3 here is CASSPGQLQETQYF. The DNA for the CDR3 is TGTGCCAGCAGCCCGGGACAATTACAAGAGACCCAGTACTTC. This chain connects TRBV5-4 to TRBJ2-5; maybe TRBD1 (6 bases). V lost 4 bases and J lost 2, with 12 bases in between. CDR3 length: 14 residues. Germline V lookup: CDR1 SGHNT, CDR2 YYREEE (reference sequence).

The chain couples TRBV4-1 to TRBJ2-4; TRBD2 matches at 8 bases. The CDR3 is made up of 19 amino acids. From germline, CDR1 is MGHRA and CDR2 YSYEKL. The V and J ends lost 3 bases and 1 base, in that order; junction bases with no gene match: 14. CDR3 sequence: CASSHPLAVGGLAKNIQYF. The CDR3 nucleotides are TGCGCCAGCAGCCACCCACTAGCGGTTGGGGGATTGGCCAAAAACATTCAGTACTTC.

This clone was seen only once. The chain couples TRBV27 to TRBJ2-7; tentatively, D is TRBD2 (5 bases). The CDR3 spans 17 residues. Germline CDR1 and CDR2: MNHEY and SMNVEV (reference sequence). V lost 2 bases and J 0 bases, leaving 17 bases between the germline ends. The CDR3 loop reads CASSLTKGGLSSYEQYF. The CDR3 nucleotides are TGTGCCAGCAGTTTAACCAAGGGCGGGCTTAGCTCCTACGAGCAGTACTTC.

CDR3 sequence: CASSESRGRDGGYTF. CDR3 sequence (DNA): TGCGCCAGCAGTGAGTCCCGGGGAAGGGACGGGGGCTACACCTTC. V is TRBV10-2 and J is TRBJ1-2; a possible D gene is TRBD1 (5 bases). Germline V gives CDR1 WSHSY, CDR2 SAAADI. V was pared by 0 bases and J by 8 bases, with 16 bases between. This CDR3 has 15 amino acids.

V gene TRBV7-2 combines with J gene TRBJ2-3, with D possibly TRBD2 on 6 matching bases. The CDR3 has 13 amino acids. V was trimmed by 4 bases and J by 5 bases, leaving 10 bases between them. CDR1 is SGHTA, CDR2 FQGNSA, per germline. For the CDR3, the DNA is TGTGCCAGCAGCTCCCGACTAGTAGATACGCAGTATTTT. This translates into CASSSRLVDTQYF.

V is TRBV4-1 and J is TRBJ2-5, with TRBD1 identical over 8 bases. Germline values: CDR1 MGHRA, CDR2 YSYEKL. V gave up 2 bases and J gave up 3 bases; unmatched junction bases: 11. The CDR3 runs to 17 residues. The CDR3 loop reads CASSQTPPTGAEETQYF. The CDR3 DNA reads TGCGCCAGCAGCCAAACTCCGCCGACAGGGGCGGAAGAGACCCAGTACTTC.

The chain recombines TRBV10-1 with TRBJ2-7, with a possible D match to TRBD1 (6 bases). Germline V gene lookup returns CDR1 WNHNN and CDR2 SYGVQD (reference sequence). Trimming pared 0 bases from V and 3 bases from J, leaving 6 bases between. The CDR3 has 13 residues. DNA for the CDR3: TGCGCCAGCAGTGAGTCAGGGGGCTACGAGCAGTACTTC. The encoded protein is CASSESGGYEQYF.

V is TRBV11-2 and J is TRBJ2-1; D is perhaps TRBD2 (5 bases). The germline CDR1 and CDR2 sequences are SGHAT and FQNNGV. V was clipped by 6 bases and J by 0 bases, with 12 bases between them. The CDR3 extends over 15 amino acids. The DNA for the CDR3 is TGTGCCAGCAGTTGGACTGGGAGCTCCTACAATGAGCAGTTCTTC. Amino acids: CASSWTGSSYNEQFF.

The chain uses TRBV7-9 and TRBJ2-2, with 7 bases aligning to TRBD2. Germline CDR1 and CDR2: SEHNR and FQNEAQ (reference sequence). V was clipped by 5 bases and J by 1 base; unmatched bases: 4. This CDR3 has 15 amino acids. CDR3 in DNA: TGTGCCAGCAGCCTGGCTAGCGGGAACACCGGGGAGCTGTTTTTT. It encodes CASSLASGNTGELFF.